What follows is one TCR beta chain and its context. This may arise from a read error, as a much more abundant clone is one base away. These data belong to a study of tumor-infiltrating lymphocytes in primary liver carcinoma. Study-wide context: Surgeons resected the patients' primary liver carcinomas.

With 500 ng total RNA as template and a constant-region primer, TCR beta cDNA was made. A slightly modified ARM-PCR protocol with three nested multiplex PCR rounds produced these TCR beta libraries. A C-beta reverse primer was combined with TRBV1-TRBV30 forward primers in the first two PCR rounds, and each round had around 11 cycles. MiXCR was run by TCRdb on the multiplex PCR reads, yielding one entry per CDR3 protein. The sample contains almost 200,000 distinct CDR3 sequences, roughly two thirds of which appear only once. Unsorted whole blood served as the source of blood RNA, and germline DNA was extracted as well. The germline V gene has CDR1 MNHNY and CDR2 SVGAGI (reference sequence). This CDR3 has 15 residues. With 6 bases clipped from V and 8 bases from J, the junction kept 13 bases outside the gene matches.

The source material was peripheral blood. The receptor's source is a woman aged 60-75 years with primary liver carcinoma and hepatitis B virus infection. This sequence joins TRBV6-6 and TRBJ1-1; TRBD1 matches 9 bases. The CDR3 sequence: CASSSLITGGREAFF. The CDR3 DNA sequence: TGTGCCAGCAGCAGTTTAATTACAGGGGGCAGAGAAGCTTTCTTT.